This TCR beta chain was captured by sequencing in a study of metastatic and nonmetastatic thyroid tumors. This clone was observed many times. Trimming shortened V by 5 bases and J by 1 base, and 14 bases separated the two germline ends. The V gene's germline CDR1 is SGHTA and CDR2 FQGNSA. The CDR3 spans 15 residues. TCRdb re-clonotyped the PCR reads through MiXCR. The sample carries fewer than 25,000 clones, roughly 14% recorded once. Before thyroid surgery, none of the patients had received any treatment. This sequence originates from a female donor with papillary thyroid cancer or a benign thyroid nodule (not recorded which). Some clones in this sample may be carry-over from other donors' samples. The sample consisted of tumor tissue. This chain joins TRBV7-2 and TRBJ2-5, with unresolved D. CDR3 sequence: CASSPGDSLQETQYF. For the CDR3, the DNA is TGTGCCAGCAGCCCTGGCGACTCCCTCCAAGAGACCCAGTACTTC.